This T cell receptor beta chain was identified during a study of shared clonotypes between healthy human individuals. About the study: CD4 naive and memory got three plates each, CD8 naive two, CD8 memory one.

TCRdb's table, derived via immunoSEQ multiplex PCR, lists solely in-frame clones and lacks some. Among about 2.4 million clones listed, roughly 93% were seen once. CDR3 length: 14 residues. Trimming shortened V by 4 bases and J by 8 bases, and 15 bases separated the two germline ends. CDR1 and CDR2 (germline): SEHNR, FQNEAQ (reference sequence). Into CD45RA+ naive and CD45RA-negative memory subsets, the CD4+ cells were split. The TCR was taken from a man between 18 and 29 years old in good health. Some clones in this sample may be carry-over from other donors' samples. Sequenced sample: naive CD4+ T cells from PBMCs. Subset meaning: CD45RA+ positively selected. The rearrangement uses TRBV7-9 and TRBJ1-5, with D unclear. CDR3 nucleotides: TGTGCCAGCAGCTCCCGCACGAGTGGGGAGCCCCAGCATTTT. Protein product: CASSSRTSGEPQHF.